The next 28 T cell receptor beta chains were all read from a single sample in a study of cytomegalovirus exposure and HLA in healthy donors. Primers included in the PCR were 60 Vbeta and 13 Jbeta primers. Assay: immunoSEQ multiplex PCR; the TCRdb copy retains only in-frame clones and omits some. This sample's clone table lists over 100,000 clones. Sequencing was carried out using PBMCs. The receptors shown here come from a man aged 35-49 years in good health and CMV-seropositive.

The CDR3 sequence: CASRAPGGIYEQYF. CDR3 DNA: TGTGCCAGCAGGGCTCCGGGAGGAATCTACGAGCAGTACTTC. The V call is TRBV27, the J call TRBJ2-7; 7 positions match TRBD2. J was trimmed by 3 bases and V by 6 bases; bases with no gene match: 8. Germline V gene sequence: CDR1 MNHEY, CDR2 SMNVEV (reference sequence). There are 14 residues in the CDR3.

V is TRBV5-1 and J is TRBJ2-3, with D uncertain. Germline V CDR1 and CDR2: SGHRS, YFSETQ. Trimming pared 1 base from V and 2 bases from J, leaving 14 bases between. This CDR3 contains 16 residues. The CDR3: CASSLSPRENTDTQYF. CDR3 coding DNA: TGCGCCAGCAGCTTGAGCCCCCGTGAGAACACAGATACGCAGTATTTT. The whole variable domain, filled in from reference TRBV5-1 and TRBJ2-3, reads KAGVTQTPRYLIKTRGQQVTLSCSPISGHRSVSWYQQTPGQGLQFLFEYFSETQRNKGNFPGRFSGRQFSNSRSEMNVSTLELGDSALYLCASSLSPRENTDTQYFGPGTRLTVL.

The chain combines TRBV6-1 with TRBJ1-1, with TRBD1 identical over 7 bases. Per the germline V gene, CDR1 is MNHNS and CDR2 is SASEGT. The CDR3 contains 12 residues. Germline trimming cut 0 bases from V and 11 bases from J; bases unmatched to any gene: 3. CDR3 region: CASSEADRFAFF. The CDR3 nucleotides read TGTGCCAGCAGTGAAGCGGACAGGTTTGCTTTCTTT.

The chain uses TRBV9 and TRBJ2-1, with D perhaps matching TRBD1 (5 bases). The germline V gene encodes CDR1 SGDLS and CDR2 YYNGEE. V lost 3 bases and J lost 11, with 15 bases in between. This CDR3 contains 13 residues. CDR3 in amino acids: CASSEGQDPKQFF. CDR3 in DNA: TGTGCCAGCAGCGAGGGGCAGGACCCAAAGCAGTTCTTC.

The genes are TRBV25-1 and TRBJ2-7; 8 nucleotides align to TRBD2. Trimming removed 3 bases from V and 3 bases from J; junction bases left unmatched: 7. The CDR3 extends over 15 amino acids. Germline V CDR1 and CDR2: MGHDK, SYGVNS. The CDR3 DNA follows: TGTGCCAGCAGTGATCGAGCGGGAGTCAGCTACGAGCAGTACTTC. It yields the protein CASSDRAGVSYEQYF.

The chain carries TRBV5-5 and TRBJ2-5; unclear D gene. With 0 bases removed from V and 2 bases from J, the gap between germline ends came to 8 bases. The CDR3 is made up of 14 amino acids. Germline CDR1 SGHKS, CDR2 YYEKEE (reference sequence). The CDR3 DNA follows: TGTGCCAGCAGCTTGGGTCCACAGCAAGAGACCCAGTACTTC. Translating it yields CASSLGPQQETQYF.

The chain combines TRBV5-6 with TRBJ2-3; 7 bases agree with TRBD2. Germline V gene lookup returns CDR1 SGHDT and CDR2 YYEEEE. The CDR3 is 15 amino acids. V lost 1 base and J lost 4; bases outside the gene matches: 6. CDR3: CASSLRAGIADTQYF. In DNA, the CDR3 is TGTGCCAGCAGCTTGCGAGCGGGAATTGCAGATACGCAGTATTTT.

The chain employs TRBV7-2 and TRBJ1-2; D is undetermined. Germline V gene data show CDR1 as SGHTA and CDR2 as FQGNSA. With 11 bases removed from V and 8 bases from J, the gap between germline ends came to 21 bases. This CDR3 is 13 amino acids long. The CDR3 loop reads CAGGGSPFEGYTF. The CDR3 region has the DNA TGTGCCGGAGGAGGGTCCCCATTTGAGGGCTACACCTTC.

The chain employs TRBV5-1 and TRBJ1-2; D is ambiguous. Per germline, CDR1 SGHRS and CDR2 YFSETQ. The CDR3 runs 13 residues. The V end was cut by 6 bases, the J end by 3 bases, with 12 bases between. The CDR3 DNA follows: TGCGCCAGCACTCGGGAGGCGGACTATGGCTACACCTTC. As protein: CASTREADYGYTF.

This chain joins TRBV5-1 and TRBJ1-1, with 7 bases matching TRBD1. V gave up 4 bases and J gave up 3 bases; unmatched junction bases: 9. The germline gives CDR1 SGHRS, CDR2 YFSETQ. The CDR3 totals 15 residues. The CDR3 protein is CASSVRTGGDTEAFF. The CDR3 DNA is TGCGCCAGCAGCGTACGGACAGGAGGCGACACTGAAGCTTTCTTT.

This chain joins TRBV19 and TRBJ2-1; TRBD2 matches 12 bases. Germline assignment: CDR1 LNHDA and CDR2 SQIVND (reference sequence). This CDR3 has 17 amino acids. Trimming cost V 5 bases and J 7 bases; bases outside gene matches: 12. The DNA for the CDR3 is TGTGCCAGTAGTTGGTTGCTAGCGGGAGGGCCGCTTAATGAGCAGTTCTTC. Protein sequence: CASSWLLAGGPLNEQFF.

This rearrangement joins TRBV11-3 to TRBJ2-7; D is unresolved. V was cut by 5 bases and J by 6 bases, with 14 bases left in between. CDR1 is SGHNT and CDR2 is YENEEA in the germline V gene. The CDR3 length is 13 residues. CDR3 DNA sequence: TGTGCCAGCAGCACCAACTCGATGAGCGAGCAGTACTTC. It codes for CASSTNSMSEQYF.

The rearrangement joins TRBV7-9 to TRBJ2-7; the match to TRBD2 covers 8 bases. The CDR3 is 17 residues long. V was clipped by 4 bases and J by 5 bases; unmatched bases: 16. CDR1 SEHNR and CDR2 FQNEAQ come from the germline V gene (reference sequence). CDR3 nucleotide sequence: TGTGCCAGCAGCTCCGAGAATAGCGGGAAAGGACTAGACGAGCAGTACTTC. Translated: CASSSENSGKGLDEQYF.

The chain links TRBV28 to TRBJ2-7; 14 nucleotides agree with TRBD2. Germline values: CDR1 MDHEN, CDR2 SYDVKM. V shed 8 bases and J 5 bases; nucleotides not matched to a gene: 11. This CDR3 is 16 amino acids long. CDR3 DNA: TGTGCCAGCGTCGGGACTAGCGGGGGCAGGAGGAACGAGCAGTACTTC. Its protein is CASVGTSGGRRNEQYF. Full variable domain (missing parts from reference TRBV28 and TRBJ2-7): DVKVTQSSRYLVKRTGEKVFLECVQDMDHENMFWYRQDPGLGLRLIYFSYDVKMKEKGDIPEGYSVSREKKERFSLILESASTNQTSMYLCASVGTSGGRRNEQYFGPGTRLTVT.

The chain combines TRBV7-3 with TRBJ2-2; a possible D gene is TRBD1 (5 bases). V was clipped by 4 bases and J by 6 bases, with 18 bases between them. The CDR3 is 16 residues long. The germline gives CDR1 SGHTA, CDR2 FQGTGA. CDR3 sequence: CASSSTRMQGPGELFF. CDR3 nucleotides: TGTGCCAGCAGCTCAACCAGGATGCAGGGCCCCGGGGAGCTGTTTTTT.

The V and J genes are TRBV7-9 and TRBJ1-2; 7 bases match TRBD1. Germline loops: CDR1 SEHNR, CDR2 FQNEAQ (reference sequence). The CDR3 extends over 14 amino acids. Losses at the gene ends were 5 bases for V and 10 bases for J; bases not matched to a gene: 13. The CDR3 spells CASSPETGIGDYTF. CDR3 in DNA: TGTGCCAGCAGCCCGGAGACAGGGATCGGAGACTACACCTTC.

Notes on this clone: The same CDR3 can be traced to other DNA sequences in this sample. The chain combines TRBV5-1 with TRBJ2-7; D not resolved. This CDR3 has 13 amino acids. Germline V CDR1 and CDR2: SGHRS, YFSETQ. Trimming stripped 0 bases from V and 0 bases from J, with 4 bases between. CDR3 in DNA: TGCGCCAGCAGCTTGGCAGGCTCCTACGAGCAGTACTTC. Translation gives CASSLAGSYEQYF.

The chain links TRBV6-4 to TRBJ2-3; maybe TRBD1 (6 bases). Germline assignment: CDR1 MRHNA and CDR2 SNTAGT. V lost 9 bases and J lost 3, with 16 bases in between. The CDR3 loop spans 14 amino acids. CDR3 amino acids: CASSYRALTDTQYF. DNA of the CDR3: TGTGCCAGTTCGTACAGGGCGTTAACAGATACGCAGTATTTT.

The chain joins TRBV29-1 to TRBJ2-3, with 11 bases aligning to TRBD2. The CDR3 totals 19 residues. Trimming at V came to 7 bases and at J to 2 bases, leaving 20 bases not matched to a gene. Germline CDR1 is SQVTM and CDR2 is ANQGSEA. The CDR3 region is CSATGVLAGEGGSTDTQYF. The CDR3 nucleotides read TGCAGCGCGACAGGGGTACTAGCGGGAGAAGGAGGATCCACAGATACGCAGTATTTT.

V usage is TRBV5-3 and J usage is TRBJ2-7; TRBD2 might be the D (6 bases). TRBV5-3 is an open reading frame, and its role is uncertain. This CDR3 has 14 residues. V was cut by 2 bases and J by 3 bases, with 12 bases left in between. In nucleotides, the CDR3 is TGTGCCAGAAGCTTCATGGAGGGGAGCTACGAGCAGTACTTC. It translates to CARSFMEGSYEQYF.

The chain has TRBV27 and TRBJ2-2; TRBD1 matches at 7 bases. CDR1 and CDR2 from the germline V gene are MNHEY and SMNVEV (reference sequence). This CDR3 is 13 amino acids long. The V and J ends lost 6 bases and 9 bases, in that order; junction bases with no gene match: 7. CDR3 nucleotide sequence: TGTGCCAGCAGCCGACAGGGATTGAGGGAGCTGTTTTTT. Its protein is CASSRQGLRELFF.

The rearrangement links TRBV6-1 to TRBJ1-5; D perhaps matches TRBD1 (5 bases). Germline CDR1 is MNHNS and CDR2 is SASEGT. The CDR3 extends over 14 amino acids. Trimming took off 7 bases at V and 2 bases at J, with 12 bases between the two ends. The CDR3: CASNPQGGNQPQHF. The CDR3, as DNA: TGTGCCAGCAACCCGCAGGGTGGCAATCAGCCCCAGCATTTT.

The chain has TRBV5-1 and TRBJ2-2; the match to TRBD1 covers 10 bases. Germline CDR1 SGHRS, CDR2 YFSETQ. The CDR3 has 17 residues. V shed 0 bases and J 4 bases; nucleotides not matched to a gene: 6. CDR3 residues: CASSLATGGVGTGELFF. DNA for the CDR3: TGCGCCAGCAGCTTGGCGACAGGGGGCGTCGGCACCGGGGAGCTGTTTTTT. Looking up the rest from reference TRBV5-1 and TRBJ2-2 gives the full variable domain: KAGVTQTPRYLIKTRGQQVTLSCSPISGHRSVSWYQQTPGQGLQFLFEYFSETQRNKGNFPGRFSGRQFSNSRSEMNVSTLELGDSALYLCASSLATGGVGTGELFFGEGSRLTVL.

The rearrangement joins TRBV7-9 to TRBJ1-4; 9 nucleotides align to TRBD1. V shed 3 bases, J shed 6 bases, and the junction held 5 bases outside the gene matches. In germline, CDR1 is SEHNR, CDR2 FQNEAQ (reference sequence). The CDR3 length is 15 residues. DNA for the CDR3: TGTGCCAGCAGCTTCGTACAGGGGGCGGATGAAAAACTGTTTTTT. Its translation is CASSFVQGADEKLFF.

V is TRBV4-1 and J is TRBJ2-1; no definite D call. The germline V gene encodes CDR1 MGHRA and CDR2 YSYEKL. The CDR3 has 16 amino acids. Between the trimmed V and J ends, which lost 1 base and 0 bases, there was a span of 10 bases. CDR3 in DNA: TGCGCCAGCAGCCAAGTTAATCTAGTCTCCTACAATGAGCAGTTCTTC. As protein: CASSQVNLVSYNEQFF.

The chain links TRBV4-2 to TRBJ2-7, with 7 nucleotides matching TRBD2. V lost 0 bases to trimming and J lost 4 bases; unmatched junction nucleotides: 6. The CDR3 spans 15 residues. Per germline, CDR1 LGHNA and CDR2 YNFKEQ. CDR3 coding DNA: TGTGCCAGCAGCCAAGATGAGGGACTACCTTACGAGCAGTACTTC. It encodes CASSQDEGLPYEQYF.

The chain carries TRBV28 and TRBJ2-5; no reliable D call. This CDR3 has 11 residues. CDR1 is MDHEN, CDR2 SYDVKM, per germline. Trimming pared 4 bases from V and 5 bases from J, leaving 5 bases between. The CDR3 here is CASSSQETQYF. In DNA, the CDR3 is TGTGCCAGCAGTTCCCAGGAGACCCAGTACTTC. The whole variable domain, remainder taken from reference TRBV28 and TRBJ2-5, is DVKVTQSSRYLVKRTGEKVFLECVQDMDHENMFWYRQDPGLGLRLIYFSYDVKMKEKGDIPEGYSVSREKKERFSLILESASTNQTSMYLCASSSQETQYFGPGTRLLVL.

CDR3 residues: CASSLGQGPNYGYTF. The DNA for the CDR3 is TGTGCCAGCAGCCTAGGACAGGGACCTAACTATGGCTACACCTTC. The rearrangement uses TRBV28 and TRBJ1-2, with TRBD1 matching over 8 bases. The CDR3 totals 15 residues. Unmatched junction bases numbered 6, after V lost 6 bases and J lost 0 bases. CDR1 and CDR2 from the germline V gene are MDHEN and SYDVKM.